This TCR beta chain was captured by sequencing in a study of T cell responses to AZD1222 COVID-19 vaccine. General study results and limits: Recipients of AZD1222 seropositive at baseline numbered only 5 to 7. Reportedly, close to half of spike-specific TCRs are directed against unmutated variant regions. Possibly, clonal diversity was underestimated; donors were largely white British and included more females.

V was pared by 4 bases and J by 5 bases, with 8 bases between. Germline values: CDR1 LGHNT, CDR2 FRNRAP. The CDR3 has 12 residues. The data were produced by immunoSEQ multiplex PCR, yet TCRdb's version contains in-frame clones alone and is incomplete. This sample yields some 110,000 clones, of which roughly 91% are seen a single time; roughly 3.8% belongs to the top ten. Worth noting for this clone: Its antigen is unidentified.

V and J are TRBV12-5 and TRBJ2-5; D uncertain. This sequence was found in an adult who received the AZD1222 COVID-19 vaccine. The sample consisted of peripheral blood, taken 28 days after the second AZD1222 dose. CDR3 DNA: TGTGCTAGTGGTTCGAAAATGGAGACCCAGTACTTC. Translating gives CASGSKMETQYF.